Listed here are 32 T cell receptor beta chains from one sample, sequenced in a study of human thymus T cells. TCRdb's table, derived via immunoSEQ multiplex PCR, lists solely in-frame clones and lacks some. Of 55,000 to 70,000 clones listed, 90% to 95% were seen once; the top ten hold approximately 5.9%. The sample comprised blood. The receptors originated from a boy in the first two years of life with a congenital heart defect but otherwise immunologically healthy.

This chain uses TRBV11-2 with TRBJ2-1, with 11 bases identical to TRBD2. CDR1 and CDR2 (germline): SGHAT, FQNNGV. The CDR3 is made up of 16 amino acids. With 3 bases clipped from V and 5 bases from J, the junction kept 6 bases outside the gene matches. The CDR3 reads CASSFALAGGDNEQFF. The CDR3 DNA sequence: TGTGCCAGCAGCTTCGCTCTAGCGGGAGGCGACAATGAGCAGTTCTTC.

V usage is TRBV6-5 and J usage is TRBJ1-1; possibly TRBD1 for D (5 bases). This CDR3 is built from 14 residues. The germline gives CDR1 MNHEY, CDR2 SVGAGI. V dropped 5 bases and J dropped 5 bases, with 15 bases sitting between them. The CDR3 DNA reads as TGTGCCAGCAGTCGAGAGGGGCGATGGACTGAAGCTTTCTTT. This encodes CASSREGRWTEAFF.

The chain joins TRBV6-5 to TRBJ2-7; maybe TRBD2 (5 bases). Germline lookup yields CDR1 MNHEY and CDR2 SVGAGI. CDR3 length equals 14 residues. Between the trimmed V and J ends, which lost 6 bases and 4 bases, there was a span of 16 bases. CDR3 nucleotide sequence: TGTGCCAGCAGGGGAGCCTTCTTAACTTACGAGCAGTACTTC. Amino acids: CASRGAFLTYEQYF.

The chain combines TRBV28 with TRBJ1-1; D unclear. V was clipped by 0 bases and J by 3 bases, with 8 bases between them. This CDR3 region has 14 residues. CDR1 and CDR2 (germline): MDHEN, SYDVKM. The CDR3: CASSLWRADTEAFF. The CDR3, as DNA: TGTGCCAGCAGTTTATGGAGGGCGGACACTGAAGCTTTCTTT.

As regards this clone: One end of the junction fails to match germline, which may point to a read error. The chain is built from TRBV7-7 and TRBJ2-7, with a weak D call TRBD1 (5 bases). CDR1 SSHAT and CDR2 FNYEAQ come from the germline V gene (reference sequence). The CDR3 is 13 amino acids. CDR3 nucleotides: TGTGCTAGCAGCTTACGAAGGGGCTACGAGCAGTACTTC. It yields the protein CASSLRRGYEQYF. Full variable domain (remainder filled in from reference TRBV7-7 and TRBJ2-7): GAGVSQSPRYKVTKRGQDVTLRCDPISSHATLYWYQQALGQGPEFLTYFNYEAQPDKSGLPSDRFSAERPEGSISTLTIQRTEQRDSAMYRCASSLRRGYEQYFGPGTRLTVT.

The chain carries TRBV12-2 and TRBJ1-4. TRBV12-2 is tagged as a pseudogene. The CDR3 spans 14 residues. DNA of the CDR3: TGTGCAAGTCGCTTAGCAGCGATAATGAAAAAATTGTTTTTT. Translated, it gives CASRLAAIMKKLFF.

This clone was seen a single time. The chain uses TRBV19 and TRBJ1-2; D is uncertain. The CDR3 consists of 12 residues. Germline values: CDR1 LNHDA, CDR2 SQIVND (reference sequence). Trimming pared 7 bases from V and 4 bases from J, leaving 10 bases between. The CDR3 region has the DNA TGTGCCAGTACCCAAGGCGGCTATGGCTACACCTTC. Protein sequence: CASTQGGYGYTF.

A single count supports this clone. The chain carries TRBV6-1 and TRBJ2-7; the match to TRBD2 covers 11 bases. V trimming: 2 bases; J trimming: 4 bases; junction bases outside the gene matches: 4. This CDR3 has 15 amino acids. Germline values: CDR1 MNHNS, CDR2 SASEGT. CDR3 in DNA: TGTGCCAGCAGTGAAACTAGCGGGAGTTTTTACGAGCAGTACTTC. Translating gives CASSETSGSFYEQYF.

The rearrangement joins TRBV11-2 to TRBJ2-7; weak D call: TRBD1 (5 bases). This CDR3 comprises 14 residues. Germline-derived CDR1 and CDR2 are SGHAT and FQNNGV. The V end was cut by 2 bases, the J end by 1 base, with 9 bases between. The CDR3 loop reads CASSLSQGSYEQYF. CDR3 sequence (DNA): TGTGCCAGCAGCTTATCCCAGGGATCCTACGAGCAGTACTTC.

The gene calls are TRBV4-1 and TRBJ1-1; D is uncertain. Per germline, CDR1 MGHRA and CDR2 YSYEKL. This CDR3 is 14 amino acids long. Between the trimmed V and J ends, which lost 3 bases and 1 base, there was a span of 9 bases. The CDR3 sequence: CASSQKPRNTEAFF. The CDR3 nucleotides read TGCGCCAGCAGCCAGAAACCGAGGAACACTGAAGCTTTCTTT.

V is TRBV27 and J is TRBJ2-3; 7 positions agree with TRBD1. The junction had 10 bases not matched to a gene; V was cut back by 0 bases and J by 4 bases. Germline V CDR1 and CDR2: MNHEY, SMNVEV (reference sequence). The CDR3 is 17 amino acids. CDR3 protein: CASSLSERGHWADTQYF. CDR3 coding DNA: TGTGCCAGCAGTTTATCAGAAAGGGGGCATTGGGCAGATACGCAGTATTTT.

The chain combines TRBV6-5 with TRBJ2-3; 8 bases align to TRBD2. The CDR3 is made up of 16 amino acids. Germline V gene sequence: CDR1 MNHEY, CDR2 SVGAGI. J lost 2 bases, V lost 0 bases, and 4 bases had no gene match. CDR3 sequence (DNA): TGTGCCAGCAGTTACTCGAGGCGGGGGGTCACAGATACGCAGTATTTT. Protein: CASSYSRRGVTDTQYF.

This clone was picked up a small number of times. The rearrangement joins TRBV7-2 to TRBJ1-6; D call uncertain. This CDR3 region has 15 residues. The germline V gene encodes CDR1 SGHTA and CDR2 FQGNSA. Between the trimmed V and J ends, which lost 5 bases and 7 bases, there was a span of 15 bases. CDR3 loop: CASSPTMFRNSPLHF. Here the CDR3 DNA reads TGTGCCAGCAGCCCCACAATGTTTAGGAATTCACCCCTCCACTTT.

This chain connects TRBV7-9 to TRBJ2-2; TRBD1 is a possible D gene (5 bases). CDR3 size: 14 residues. CDR1 and CDR2 (germline): SEHNR, FQNEAQ (reference sequence). Trimming removed 1 base at V and 6 bases at J, with 9 bases between. CDR3 protein: CASSLVQGPGELFF. CDR3 nucleotide sequence: TGTGCCAGCAGCTTAGTGCAGGGCCCCGGGGAGCTGTTTTTT.

The rearrangement uses TRBV12-5 and TRBJ2-7, with D perhaps TRBD1 (6 bases). The CDR3 is 15 amino acids. Per germline, CDR1 LGHNT and CDR2 FRNRAP. Trimming pared 3 bases from V and 5 bases from J, leaving 17 bases between. The CDR3 here is CASGFPEQGVHEQYF. The CDR3 region has the DNA TGTGCTAGTGGTTTCCCCGAACAGGGAGTTCACGAGCAGTACTTC.

The chain joins TRBV29-1 to TRBJ1-6; 7 nucleotides line up with TRBD1. CDR3 length: 15 amino acids. Germline V gene data show CDR1 as SQVTM and CDR2 as ANQGSEA. After removal of 5 bases from V and 0 bases from J, the junction contained 4 bases not matched to a gene. The DNA of the CDR3 is TGCAGCGTTAGACAGGGAAGCTCCTATAATTCACCCCTCCACTTT. Encoded protein: CSVRQGSSYNSPLHF.

The chain recombines TRBV7-4 with TRBJ1-4; 8 bases are shared with TRBD1. Trimming removed 0 bases from V and 4 bases from J; junction bases left unmatched: 7. This CDR3 region has 17 residues. The germline V gene encodes CDR1 SGHVT and CDR2 SQSDAQ. The CDR3 sequence is CASSLAPRGRINEKLFF. The CDR3 DNA follows: TGTGCCAGCAGCTTAGCCCCCAGGGGGCGGATTAATGAAAAACTGTTTTTT. The full variable domain, in which reference TRBV7-4 and TRBJ1-4 provide the parts outside the CDR3, is GAGVSQSPRYKVAKRGRDVALRCDSISGHVTLYWYRQTLGQGSEVLTYSQSDAQRDKSGRPSGRFSAERPERSVSTLKIQRTEQGDSAVYLCASSLAPRGRINEKLFFGSGTQLSVL.

The chain has TRBV5-4 and TRBJ2-7, with a tentative D call TRBD1 (6 bases). Germline CDR1 SGHNT, CDR2 YYREEE (reference sequence). The CDR3 consists of 15 residues. V dropped 0 bases and J dropped 0 bases, with 10 bases sitting between them. CDR3 residues: CASSLESGDSYEQYF. The CDR3 coding sequence is TGTGCCAGCAGCTTGGAGTCAGGGGACTCCTACGAGCAGTACTTC.

The V and J genes are TRBV15 and TRBJ2-1, with TRBD1 identical over 10 bases. The CDR3 is 14 amino acids. Germline V lookup: CDR1 LNHNV, CDR2 YYDKDF (reference sequence). V gave up 1 base and J gave up 6 bases; unmatched junction bases: 0. CDR3 region: CATSRGTGGNEQFF. CDR3 nucleotides: TGTGCCACCAGCAGAGGGACAGGGGGCAATGAGCAGTTCTTC. Drawing the rest from reference TRBV15 and TRBJ2-1, the complete variable domain is DAMVIQNPRYQVTQFGKPVTLSCSQTLNHNVMYWYQQKSSQAPKLLFHYYDKDFNNEADTPDNFQSRRPNTSFCFLDIRSPGLGDTAMYLCATSRGTGGNEQFFGPGTRLTVL.

The rearrangement links TRBV30 to TRBJ2-1; maybe TRBD2 (6 bases). Trimming removed 0 bases from V and 4 bases from J, with 7 bases in between. CDR1 is GTSNPN, CDR2 SVGIG, per germline (reference sequence). The CDR3 runs 13 residues. CDR3 bases: TGTGCCTGGAGTGTCGGAGGGTACAATGAGCAGTTCTTC. Residues: CAWSVGGYNEQFF.

The chain joins TRBV19 to TRBJ2-3; 7 nucleotides line up with TRBD2. The V segment lost 5 bases and the J segment 2 bases; nucleotides outside the gene matches: 13. Germline V gene data show CDR1 as LNHDA and CDR2 as SQIVND (reference sequence). The CDR3 contains 17 residues. CDR3 protein: CASSPPRRGGFTDTQYF. The CDR3 DNA is TGTGCCAGTAGTCCCCCTCGGCGCGGGGGTTTCACAGATACGCAGTATTTT.

CDR3 sequence: CASSDMASITDTQYF. DNA for the CDR3: TGTGCCAGCAGTGATATGGCATCTATCACAGATACGCAGTATTTT. This chain joins TRBV25-1 and TRBJ2-3; D not resolved. Trimming removed 3 bases at V and 2 bases at J, with 12 bases between. CDR1 is MGHDK, CDR2 SYGVNS, per germline. The CDR3 extends over 15 amino acids.

J is TRBJ2-5 and V is TRBV6-6; D unresolved. Germline V lookup: CDR1 MNHNY, CDR2 SVGAGI (reference sequence). Between the trimmed V and J ends, which lost 3 bases and 5 bases, there was a span of 4 bases. The CDR3 is made up of 11 amino acids. In DNA form, the CDR3 reads TGTGCCAGCAGTTATGGGGAGACCCAGTACTTC. Protein: CASSYGETQYF.

This sequence joins TRBV7-2 and TRBJ1-4, with a possible D match to TRBD1 (5 bases). The ends were cut back, 4 bases at V and 10 bases at J, with 19 bases in the middle. The V gene's germline CDR1 is SGHTA and CDR2 FQGNSA. The CDR3 contains 15 residues. This CDR3 reads CASSSPQLPGGKLFF. DNA of the CDR3: TGTGCCAGCAGCTCCCCACAGCTACCTGGGGGAAAACTGTTTTTT.

The table lists this clone with a few counts. CDR3 DNA sequence: TGTGCCAGCAGGCTGACAGGGATAGATACGCAGTATTTT. Translation gives CASRLTGIDTQYF. This chain uses TRBV28 with TRBJ2-3; 7 bases are shared with TRBD1. The length of the CDR3 is 13 residues. CDR1 MDHEN and CDR2 SYDVKM come from the germline V gene. V lost 6 bases and J lost 5; bases outside the gene matches: 5.

This chain connects TRBV4-2 to TRBJ1-6; D gene uncertain. Trimming removed 0 bases at V and 7 bases at J, with 22 bases between. The CDR3 extends over 19 amino acids. Germline CDR1 is LGHNA and CDR2 is YNFKEQ. CDR3 amino acids: CASSQEARRPAGGNSPLHF. The CDR3 coding sequence is TGTGCCAGCAGCCAAGAAGCTAGGAGACCTGCTGGTGGGAATTCACCCCTCCACTTT.

This clone was seen only once. This chain joins TRBV28 and TRBJ2-7, with D unresolved. The V end was cut by 3 bases, the J end by 0 bases, with 12 bases between. Germline V gene lookup returns CDR1 MDHEN and CDR2 SYDVKM. This CDR3 contains 15 residues. CDR3 residues: CASSFSVRASYEQYF. CDR3 sequence (DNA): TGTGCCAGCAGTTTTTCTGTCCGGGCCTCCTACGAGCAGTACTTC.

The rearrangement joins TRBV5-1 to TRBJ2-5; no definite D call. This CDR3 is 16 amino acids long. Germline CDR1 is SGHRS and CDR2 is YFSETQ. V shed 4 bases and J shed 1 base, with 17 bases lying between them. The CDR3 DNA is TGCGCCAGCAGCGAACGAGGCGGATACTTCCAAGAGACCCAGTACTTC. Its protein product is CASSERGGYFQETQYF.

The genes are TRBV5-1 and TRBJ2-6; TRBD1 aligns across 9 bases. The germline CDR1 and CDR2 sequences are SGHRS and YFSETQ. This CDR3 spans 19 amino acids. With V trimmed by 3 bases and J by 0 bases, 10 bases remained unmatched. In DNA, the CDR3 is TGCGCCAGCAGCTGGTTTACAGGGGGCGGCTTCTCTGGGGCCAACGTCCTGACTTTC. Amino acid sequence: CASSWFTGGGFSGANVLTF.

This clone showed up just once. The chain recombines TRBV5-6 with TRBJ1-6; TRBD1 is a possible D gene (5 bases). CDR1 and CDR2 (germline): SGHDT, YYEEEE. The CDR3 has 14 residues. The V end was cut by 6 bases, the J end by 4 bases, with 11 bases between. CDR3 residues: CASNKQDYNSPLHF. In nucleotides, the CDR3 is TGTGCCAGCAACAAACAGGATTATAATTCACCCCTCCACTTT.

The CDR3 coding sequence is TGCGCCAGCAGCCAAGGTCCCGCTAACTATGGCTACACCTTC. Its translation is CASSQGPANYGYTF. This rearrangement joins TRBV4-1 to TRBJ1-2, with unresolved D. Trimming took 1 base from V and 0 from J, leaving 6 bases between them. In germline, CDR1 is MGHRA, CDR2 YSYEKL. This CDR3 has 14 residues.

The chain recombines TRBV7-3 with TRBJ2-3; D gene unclear. Trimming cost V 0 bases and J 1 base, with 11 bases left between them. CDR1 and CDR2 from the germline V gene are SGHTA and FQGTGA. The CDR3 is 16 amino acids. CDR3 bases: TGTGCCAGCAGCTTAACGCCTGGACCTGGCACAGATACGCAGTATTTT. It is translated as CASSLTPGPGTDTQYF.